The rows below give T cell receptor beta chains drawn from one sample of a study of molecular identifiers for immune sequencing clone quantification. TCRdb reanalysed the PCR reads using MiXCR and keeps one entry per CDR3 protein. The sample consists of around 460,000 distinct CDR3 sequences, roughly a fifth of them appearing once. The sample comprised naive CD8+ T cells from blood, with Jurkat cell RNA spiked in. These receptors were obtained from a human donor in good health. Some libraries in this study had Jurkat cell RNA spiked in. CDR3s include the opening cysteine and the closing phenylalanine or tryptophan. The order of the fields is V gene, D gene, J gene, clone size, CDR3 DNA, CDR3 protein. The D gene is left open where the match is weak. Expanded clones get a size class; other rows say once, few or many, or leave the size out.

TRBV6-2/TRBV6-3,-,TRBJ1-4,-,TGTGCCAGCACCATGACTCCAGGGAAGTTTGAAGAAAAACTGTTTTTT,CASTMTPGKFEEKLFF
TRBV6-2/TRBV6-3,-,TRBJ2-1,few,TGTGCCAGCAGTTACCTTGCCGTTGTTCCTGGTTACAATGAGCAGTTCTTC,CASSYLAVVPGYNEQFF
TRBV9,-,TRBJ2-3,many,TGTGCCAGCAGCTGGAGGGACAGTGACACAGATACGCAGTATTTT,CASSWRDSDTDTQYF
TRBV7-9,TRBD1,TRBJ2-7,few,TGTGCCAGCAGCTCCCCCCGTGGACAGGGTCAGTACGAGCAGTACTTC,CASSSPRGQGQYEQYF
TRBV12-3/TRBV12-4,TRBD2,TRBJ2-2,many,TGTGCCAGCAGCCCGACTAGCGGGTTCGCCGGGGAGCTGTTTTTT,CASSPTSGFAGELFF
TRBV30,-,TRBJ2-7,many,TGTGCCTGGAGTCCAATTAACTACGAGCAGTACTTC,CAWSPINYEQYF
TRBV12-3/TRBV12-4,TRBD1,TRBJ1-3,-,TGTGCCAGCACCCAACAGGGGCGGGGAAACACCATATATTTT,CASTQQGRGNTIYF
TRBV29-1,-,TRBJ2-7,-,TGCAGCGTTTGGGAGACTCAGAGCTCCTACGAGCAGTACTTC,CSVWETQSSYEQYF
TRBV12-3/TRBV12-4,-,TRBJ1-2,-,TGTGCCAGCGGGTCCAGAGACGGGACATATGGCTACACCTTC,CASGSRDGTYGYTF
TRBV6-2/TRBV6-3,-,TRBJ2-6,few,TGTGCCAGCTCCCCAGCCTGGGGGACCCACTCTGGGGCCAACGTCCTGACTTTC,CASSPAWGTHSGANVLTF
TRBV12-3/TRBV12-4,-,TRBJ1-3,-,TGTGCCAGCAGAATAGTAGCAGGGGAATTTGGAAACACCATATATTTT,CASRIVAGEFGNTIYF
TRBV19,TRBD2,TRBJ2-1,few,TGTGCCAGTACCATGGGGGGGACCTACAATGAGCAGTTCTTC,CASTMGGTYNEQFF
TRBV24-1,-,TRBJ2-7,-,TGTGCCACCAGTGCCCCCGATGGCGGTCTGGAGCAGTACTTC,CATSAPDGGLEQYF
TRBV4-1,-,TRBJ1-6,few,TGCGCCAGCAGCCAAGACCCTCGGAGTAATTCACCCCTCCACTTT,CASSQDPRSNSPLHF
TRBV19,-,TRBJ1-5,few,TGTGCCAGTATTGGCTGGGGGGGAAATCAGCCCCAGCATTTT,CASIGWGGNQPQHF
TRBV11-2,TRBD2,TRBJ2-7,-,TGTACCAGCAGCTCCTTCACTAGCGGGGGCCCCTACTCCTACGAGCAGTACTTC,CTSSSFTSGGPYSYEQYF
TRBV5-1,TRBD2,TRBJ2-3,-,TGCGCCAGCAGCTCTAGCGGGGGGGCCTGGGATACGCAGTATTTT,CASSSSGGAWDTQYF